This paragraph covers one TCR beta chain sequence. What antigen it recognizes has not been identified. Base qualities are not at hand, and no much larger clone is one base apart. This entry comes from a study of control samples from healthy donors and cancer patients (dated by TCRdb to 2020 to 2021). To prepare the library, the immunoSEQ multiplex PCR assay was applied. TCRdb carries this immuneACCESS record with in-frame sequences only. Its versions omit some clonotypes, under half of them owing to an unresolved V gene in the studies checked, with the rest unexplained. The sample table holds around 120,000 clones, of which roughly 84% were seen once. Of the sample, approximately 9% falls within the top ten clones. The germline ends are 8 bases apart after V is trimmed by 9 bases and J by 7 bases. In the germline V gene, CDR1 corresponds to KGHDR and CDR2 to SFDVKD. The cysteine opens and the phenylalanine closes a CDR3 of 11 amino acids. Only the CDR3 part of the read is kept: 33 bases, read in frame from the first base.

Source material: blood. The rearrangement combines TRBV24-1 with TRBJ1-4, with the D gene not confidently named. The origin of this receptor is a man in his forties or fifties in good health. CDR3 sequence: CATSGGEKLFF. The bases read TGTGCCACCTCCGGAGGTGAAAAACTGTTTTTT.